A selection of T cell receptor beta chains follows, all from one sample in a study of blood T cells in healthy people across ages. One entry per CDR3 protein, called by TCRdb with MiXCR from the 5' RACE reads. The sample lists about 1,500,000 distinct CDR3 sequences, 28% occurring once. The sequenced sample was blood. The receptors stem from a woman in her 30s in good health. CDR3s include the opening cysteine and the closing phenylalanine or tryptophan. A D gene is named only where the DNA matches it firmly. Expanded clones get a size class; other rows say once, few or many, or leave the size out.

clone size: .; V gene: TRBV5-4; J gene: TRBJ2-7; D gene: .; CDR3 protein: CASSSTRQASEQYF; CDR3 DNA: TGTGCCAGCAGCTCAACCCGGCAAGCGAGCGAGCAGTACTTC
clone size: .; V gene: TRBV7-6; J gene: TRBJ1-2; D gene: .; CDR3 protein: CASSPPRDGYTF; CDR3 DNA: TGTGCCAGCAGTCCCCCTCGGGATGGCTACACCTTC
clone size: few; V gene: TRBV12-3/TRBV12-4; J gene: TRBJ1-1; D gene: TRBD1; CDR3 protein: CASSLLTGPLHTEAFF; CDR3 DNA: TGTGCCAGCAGTCTCTTGACAGGGCCCCTACACACTGAAGCTTTCTTT
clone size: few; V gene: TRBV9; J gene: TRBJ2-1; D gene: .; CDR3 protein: CASSVEGYEQFF; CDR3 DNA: TGTGCCAGCAGCGTAGAGGGGTATGAGCAGTTCTTC
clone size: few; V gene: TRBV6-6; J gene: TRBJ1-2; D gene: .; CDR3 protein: CASSYSGVTTNYGYTF; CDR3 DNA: TGTGCCAGCAGTTACTCAGGGGTAACTACTAACTATGGCTACACCTTC
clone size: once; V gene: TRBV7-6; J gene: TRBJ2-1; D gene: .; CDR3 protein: CVSSLAPSHEQFF; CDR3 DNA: TGTGTCAGCAGCTTGGCCCCTTCTCATGAGCAGTTCTTC
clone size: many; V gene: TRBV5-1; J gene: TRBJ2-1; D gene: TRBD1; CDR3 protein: CASSSRDRGDGEQFF; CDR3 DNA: TGCGCCAGCAGCTCCCGGGACAGGGGAGATGGTGAGCAGTTCTTC
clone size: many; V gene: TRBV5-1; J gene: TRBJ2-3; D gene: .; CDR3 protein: CASSLGSGDTQYF; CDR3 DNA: TGTGCCAGCAGCTTGGGGTCGGGTGATACGCAGTATTTT
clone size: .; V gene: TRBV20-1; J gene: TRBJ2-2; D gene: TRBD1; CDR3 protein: CSAARQGRTGELFF; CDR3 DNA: TGCAGTGCTGCGCGACAGGGCCGCACCGGGGAGCTGTTTTTT
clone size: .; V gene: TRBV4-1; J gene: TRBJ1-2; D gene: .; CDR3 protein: CASSLAGVNGYTF; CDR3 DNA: TGCGCCAGCAGCCTGGCGGGGGTGAATGGCTACACCTTC
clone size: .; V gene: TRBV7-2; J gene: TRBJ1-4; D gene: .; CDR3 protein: CASSLAGAEKLFF; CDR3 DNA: TGTGCCAGCAGCTTAGCAGGGGCTGAAAAACTGTTTTTT
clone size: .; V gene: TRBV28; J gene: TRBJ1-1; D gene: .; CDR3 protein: CASSFWAKNTEAFF; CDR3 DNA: TGTGCCAGCAGTTTTTGGGCGAAGAACACTGAAGCTTTCTTT
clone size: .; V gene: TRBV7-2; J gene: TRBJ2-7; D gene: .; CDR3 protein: CAGSSGRAPSYEQYF; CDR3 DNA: TGTGCCGGCAGCTCCGGGCGGGCGCCTTCCTACGAGCAGTACTTC
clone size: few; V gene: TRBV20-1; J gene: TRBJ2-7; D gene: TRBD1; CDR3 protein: CSAKKDPGQGSYEQYF; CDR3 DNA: TGCAGTGCAAAGAAAGACCCGGGACAGGGTTCCTACGAGCAGTACTTC
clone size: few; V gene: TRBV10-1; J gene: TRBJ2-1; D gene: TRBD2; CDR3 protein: CASSETGGLFNEQFF; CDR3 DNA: TGCGCCAGCAGTGAGACGGGGGGGCTTTTCAATGAGCAGTTCTTC
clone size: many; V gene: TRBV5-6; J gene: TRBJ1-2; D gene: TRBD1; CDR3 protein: CASSSPGQGRGYTF; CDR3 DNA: TGTGCCAGCAGCTCGCCGGGACAGGGCAGAGGCTACACCTTC
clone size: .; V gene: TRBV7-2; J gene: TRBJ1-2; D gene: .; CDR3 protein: CASSTTGRYGYTF; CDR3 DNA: TGTGCCAGCAGCACGACAGGTCGTTATGGCTACACCTTC
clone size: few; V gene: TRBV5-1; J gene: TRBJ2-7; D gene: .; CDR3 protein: CASRPGQTSSYEQYF; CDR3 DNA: TGCGCCAGCAGACCGGGACAGACTAGCTCCTACGAGCAGTACTTC
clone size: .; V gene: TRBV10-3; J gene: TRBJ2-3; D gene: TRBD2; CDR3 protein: CAISPTGSGGASDTQYF; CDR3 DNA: TGTGCCATCAGCCCTACGGGCAGCGGGGGGGCCTCAGATACGCAGTATTTT
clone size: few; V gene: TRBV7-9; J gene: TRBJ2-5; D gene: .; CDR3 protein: CASTRKEGPETQYF; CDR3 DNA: TGTGCCAGTACACGGAAGGAGGGCCCGGAGACCCAGTACTTC
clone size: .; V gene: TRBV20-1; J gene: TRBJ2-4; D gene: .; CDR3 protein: CSAGGVNEQYF; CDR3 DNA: TGCAGTGCTGGAGGGGTCAATGAGCAGTACTTC
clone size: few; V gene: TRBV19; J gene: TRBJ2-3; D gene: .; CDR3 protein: CASRSRTDTQYF; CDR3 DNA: TGTGCCAGTAGATCTCGCACAGATACGCAGTATTTT
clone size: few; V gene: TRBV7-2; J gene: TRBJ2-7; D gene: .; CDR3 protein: CASSLAQGPSEQYF; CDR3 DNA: TGTGCCAGCAGCTTAGCGCAGGGACCCAGCGAGCAGTACTTC
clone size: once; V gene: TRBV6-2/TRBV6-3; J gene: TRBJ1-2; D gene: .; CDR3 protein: CASSRAGPDYGYTF; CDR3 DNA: TGTGCCAGCTCCCGAGCGGGGCCGGACTATGGCTACACCTTC
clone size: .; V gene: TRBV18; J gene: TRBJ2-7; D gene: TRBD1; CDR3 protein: CASSQGGGGAYERYF; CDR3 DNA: TGTGCCAGCTCACAAGGGGGCGGTGGGGCCTACGAGCGGTACTTC
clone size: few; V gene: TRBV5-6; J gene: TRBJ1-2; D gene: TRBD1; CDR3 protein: CASSLETGVGDGYTF; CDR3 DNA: TGTGCCAGCAGCTTGGAGACAGGGGTAGGAGATGGCTACACCTTC
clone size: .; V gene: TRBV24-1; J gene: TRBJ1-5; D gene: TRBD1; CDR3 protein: CATSAPDRGGNQPQHF; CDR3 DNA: TGTGCCACCAGTGCCCCCGACAGGGGCGGCAATCAGCCCCAGCATTTT
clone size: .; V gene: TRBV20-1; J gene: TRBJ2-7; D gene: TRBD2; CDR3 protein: CSAEGTSGGASYEQYF; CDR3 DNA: TGCAGTGCTGAAGGGACTAGCGGGGGGGCCTCCTACGAGCAGTACTTC
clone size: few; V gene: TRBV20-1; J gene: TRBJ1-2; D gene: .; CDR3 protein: CSARDLRTASYTF; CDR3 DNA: TGCAGTGCTAGAGATCTCCGGACAGCTAGCTACACCTTC
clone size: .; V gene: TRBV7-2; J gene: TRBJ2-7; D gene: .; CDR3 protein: CASSLGALAGYEQYF; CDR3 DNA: TGTGCCAGCAGCTTAGGGGCCCTAGCAGGCTACGAGCAGTACTTC
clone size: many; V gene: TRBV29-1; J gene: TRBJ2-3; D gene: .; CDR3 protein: CSVRDTDTQYF; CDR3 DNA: TGCAGCGTACGGGACACAGATACGCAGTATTTT
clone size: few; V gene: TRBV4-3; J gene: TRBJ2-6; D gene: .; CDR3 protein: CASRPTGLGANVLTF; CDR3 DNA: TGCGCCAGCAGGCCAACAGGGCTTGGGGCCAACGTCCTGACTTTC
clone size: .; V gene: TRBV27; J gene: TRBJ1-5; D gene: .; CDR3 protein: CASSSLSDVRPQHF; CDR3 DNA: TGTGCCAGCAGTTCCCTTTCGGATGTGCGGCCCCAGCATTTT
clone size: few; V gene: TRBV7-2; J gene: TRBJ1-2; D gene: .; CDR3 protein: CASSLGLGQRLTNYGYTF; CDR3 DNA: TGTGCCAGCAGCTTAGGTCTGGGGCAGCGATTGACTAACTATGGCTACACCTTC
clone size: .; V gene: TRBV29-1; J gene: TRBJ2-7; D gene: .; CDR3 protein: CSVELAQLGYEQYF; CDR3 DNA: TGCAGCGTTGAATTGGCCCAATTGGGGTACGAGCAGTACTTC
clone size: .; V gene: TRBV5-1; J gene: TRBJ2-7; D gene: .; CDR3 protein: CASSLSGNGYEQYF; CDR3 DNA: TGCGCCAGCAGCTTGTCCGGGAATGGCTACGAGCAGTACTTC
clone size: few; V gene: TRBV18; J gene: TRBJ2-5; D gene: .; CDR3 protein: CASSPEGTAQETQYF; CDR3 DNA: TGTGCCAGCTCACCAGAAGGGACGGCTCAGGAGACCCAGTACTTC
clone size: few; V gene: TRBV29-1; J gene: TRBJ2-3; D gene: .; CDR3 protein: CSVDLGGAGTDTQYF; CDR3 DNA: TGCAGCGTTGACCTGGGGGGCGCCGGAACAGATACGCAGTATTTT
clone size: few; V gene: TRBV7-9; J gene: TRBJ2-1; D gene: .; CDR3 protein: CASSLIMGHNEQFF; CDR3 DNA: TGTGCCAGCAGCTTAATTATGGGACACAATGAGCAGTTCTTC
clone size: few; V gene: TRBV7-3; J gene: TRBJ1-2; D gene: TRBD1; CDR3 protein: CASSPGGVTGSVEGYTF; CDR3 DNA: TGTGCCAGCAGCCCGGGGGGGGTGACAGGGAGTGTCGAGGGCTACACCTTC
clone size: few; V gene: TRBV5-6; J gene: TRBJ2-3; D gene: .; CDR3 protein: CASSLFTGLADTQYF; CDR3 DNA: TGTGCCAGCAGCTTGTTTACGGGATTAGCAGATACGCAGTATTTT